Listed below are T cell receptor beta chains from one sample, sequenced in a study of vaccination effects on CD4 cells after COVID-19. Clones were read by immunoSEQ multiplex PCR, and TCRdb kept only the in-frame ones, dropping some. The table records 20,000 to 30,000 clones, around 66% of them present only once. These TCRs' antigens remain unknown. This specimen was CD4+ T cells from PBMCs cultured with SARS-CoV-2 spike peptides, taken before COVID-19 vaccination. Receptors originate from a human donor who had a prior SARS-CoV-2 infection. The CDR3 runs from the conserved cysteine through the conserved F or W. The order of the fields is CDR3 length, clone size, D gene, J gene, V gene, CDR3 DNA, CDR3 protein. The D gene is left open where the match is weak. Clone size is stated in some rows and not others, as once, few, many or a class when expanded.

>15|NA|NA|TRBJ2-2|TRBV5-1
TGCGCCAGCGGCAGGGCGATGACGAACACCGGGGAGCTGTTTTTT
CASGRAMTNTGELFF
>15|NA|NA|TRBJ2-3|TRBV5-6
TGTGCCAGCAGCCCCGGGGTCGGGCTCACAGATACGCAGTATTTT
CASSPGVGLTDTQYF
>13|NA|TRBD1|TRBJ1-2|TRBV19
TGTGCCAGTAGTGCGCGGACAGGCGATGGCTACACCTTC
CASSARTGDGYTF
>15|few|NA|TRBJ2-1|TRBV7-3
TGTGCCAGCAGCTTAACGGGGGTCTCCTACAATGAGCAGTTCTTC
CASSLTGVSYNEQFF
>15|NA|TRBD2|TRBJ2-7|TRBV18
TGTGCCAGCTCACGAAACCTAGCGGGGTGGGACGAGCAGTACTTC
CASSRNLAGWDEQYF
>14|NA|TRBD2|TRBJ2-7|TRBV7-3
TGTGCCAGCAGTCGGACTAGCGGGAGTAGCGAGCAGTACTTC
CASSRTSGSSEQYF
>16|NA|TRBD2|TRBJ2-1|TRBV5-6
TGTGCCAGCAGCTTCCCCGGGACTAGCGGGGGTAATGAGCAGTTCTTC
CASSFPGTSGGNEQFF
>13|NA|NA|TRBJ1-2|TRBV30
TGTGCCTGGAGTAATCGGGGACACGGCGGCTACACCTTC
CAWSNRGHGGYTF
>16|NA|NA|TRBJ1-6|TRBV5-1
TGCGCCAGCCGAAGGGGGGAGACATTATATAATTCACCCCTCCACTTT
CASRRGETLYNSPLHF
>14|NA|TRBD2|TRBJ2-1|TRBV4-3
TGCGCCAGCAGCCAAGATCATAGCGGGAATGAGCAGTTCTTC
CASSQDHSGNEQFF
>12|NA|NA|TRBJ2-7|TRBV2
TGTGCCAGCACCCGGGTGTCGGGCGAGCAGTACTTC
CASTRVSGEQYF
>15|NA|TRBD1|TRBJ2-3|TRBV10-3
TGTGCCTCCGCCCGGGACAGGGTGTTCACAGATACGCAGTATTTT
CASARDRVFTDTQYF
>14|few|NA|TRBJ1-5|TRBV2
TGTGCCAGCAGTGGGCAGTTTAGCAATCAGCCCCAGCATTTT
CASSGQFSNQPQHF
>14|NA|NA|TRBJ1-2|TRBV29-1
TGCAGCGTTGAAGAGTCAACTATTAACTATGGCTACACCTTC
CSVEESTINYGYTF
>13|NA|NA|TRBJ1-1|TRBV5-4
TGTGCCAGCAGCTTTTCAGGGGAGACTGAAGCTTTCTTT
CASSFSGETEAFF
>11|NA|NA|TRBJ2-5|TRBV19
TGTGCCAGTAGTGCCGAGGTTGTCCAGTACTTC
CASSAEVVQYF
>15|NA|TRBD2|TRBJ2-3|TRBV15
TGTGCCACCAGCACCCGGACTAGCGGCACAGATACGCAGTATTTT
CATSTRTSGTDTQYF
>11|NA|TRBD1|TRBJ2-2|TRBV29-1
TGCAGCGCACAGGGGGCCGGGGAGCTGTTTTTT
CSAQGAGELFF
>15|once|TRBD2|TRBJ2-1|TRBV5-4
TGTGCCAGCAGCTTGGCGCCTAGCGGGAGTGATGAGCAGTTCTTC
CASSLAPSGSDEQFF
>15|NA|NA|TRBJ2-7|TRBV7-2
TGTGCCAGCAGCTTTGGCCCCGCGACATCCTACGAGCAGTACTTC
CASSFGPATSYEQYF
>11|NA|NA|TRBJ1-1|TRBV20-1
TGCAGTGCCGAGAAGGGCACTGAAGCTTTCTTT
CSAEKGTEAFF
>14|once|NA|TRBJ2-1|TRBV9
TGTGCCAGCAGCGTAGATGGCAACTACAATGAGCAGTTCTTC
CASSVDGNYNEQFF
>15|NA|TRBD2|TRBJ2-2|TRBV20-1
TGCAGTGCTAGTAGCGGGGGGGCCACCACCGGGGAGCTGTTTTTT
CSASSGGATTGELFF
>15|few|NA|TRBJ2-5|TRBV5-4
TGTGCCAGCACCGACCCTAAAGGGGGTAGGGAGACCCAGTACTTC
CASTDPKGGRETQYF
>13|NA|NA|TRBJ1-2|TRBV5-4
TGTGCCAGCAGCTTGGGGGGGGGCTATGGCTACACCTTC
CASSLGGGYGYTF